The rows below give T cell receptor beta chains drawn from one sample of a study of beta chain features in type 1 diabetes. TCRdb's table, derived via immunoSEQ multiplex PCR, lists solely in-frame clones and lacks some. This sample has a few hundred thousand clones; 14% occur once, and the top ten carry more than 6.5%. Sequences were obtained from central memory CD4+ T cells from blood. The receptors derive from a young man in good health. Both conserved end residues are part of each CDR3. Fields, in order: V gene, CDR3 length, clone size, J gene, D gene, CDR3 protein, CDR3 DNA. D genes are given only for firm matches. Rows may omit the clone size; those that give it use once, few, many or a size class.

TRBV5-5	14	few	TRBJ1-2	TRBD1	CASSLEGAAYGYTF	TGTGCCAGCAGCTTGGAGGGGGCGGCCTATGGCTACACCTTC
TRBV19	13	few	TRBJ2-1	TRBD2	CASSIDQGRGEFF	TGTGCCAGTAGTATAGATCAGGGCCGGGGGGAGTTCTTC
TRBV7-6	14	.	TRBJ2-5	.	CASRPGHTFGAQYF	TGTGCCAGCAGACCCGGACATACGTTCGGGGCCCAGTACTTC
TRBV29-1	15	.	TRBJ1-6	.	CSAAVDQGYNSPLHF	TGCAGCGCCGCGGTCGACCAGGGTTATAATTCACCCCTCCACTTT
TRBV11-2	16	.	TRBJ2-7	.	CACMGATVLVSYEQYF	TGTGCCTGCATGGGCGCGACGGTTTTAGTCTCCTACGAGCAGTACTTC
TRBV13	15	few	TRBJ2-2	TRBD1	CASSRQGANTGELFF	TGTGCCAGCAGTAGACAGGGTGCGAACACCGGGGAGCTGTTTTTT
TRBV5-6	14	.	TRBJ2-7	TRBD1	CASSFDRVPYEQYF	TGTGCCAGCAGCTTTGACAGGGTCCCGTACGAGCAGTACTTC
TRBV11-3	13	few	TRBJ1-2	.	CASSPVGGDGYTF	TGTGCCAGCAGCCCGGTCGGGGGCGATGGCTACACCTTC
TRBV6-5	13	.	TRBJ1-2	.	CASSYDGGDGYTF	TGTGCCAGCAGTTACGATGGGGGGGATGGCTACACCTTC
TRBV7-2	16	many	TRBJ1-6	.	CASSLIWTVRTSPLHF	TGTGCCAGCAGCTTAATATGGACAGTACGGACTTCACCCCTCCACTTT
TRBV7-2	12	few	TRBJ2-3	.	CASTAGENTQYF	TGTGCCAGCACCGCCGGTGAAAATACGCAGTATTTT
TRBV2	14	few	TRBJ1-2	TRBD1	CASSYRGQTNGYTF	TGTGCCAGCAGTTACAGGGGGCAAACGAATGGCTACACCTTC
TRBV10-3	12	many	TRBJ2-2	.	CAASGTTGELFF	TGTGCCGCCTCCGGGACCACCGGGGAGCTGTTTTTT
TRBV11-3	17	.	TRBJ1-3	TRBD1	CASSPSIGQGGQATIYF	TGTGCCAGCAGCCCCAGCATCGGACAGGGCGGCCAAGCCACCATATATTTT
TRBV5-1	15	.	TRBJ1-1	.	CASNLDLTGITEAFF	TGCGCCAGCAACTTGGACCTTACAGGGATCACTGAAGCTTTCTTT
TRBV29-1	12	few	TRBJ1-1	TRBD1	CSVNRGRSEAFF	TGCAGCGTAAACAGGGGGCGTAGTGAAGCTTTCTTT
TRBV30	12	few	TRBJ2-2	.	CAWRQNTGELFF	TGTGCCTGGAGACAAAACACCGGGGAGCTGTTTTTT
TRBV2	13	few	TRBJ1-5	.	CASRQNSNQPQHF	TGTGCCAGCAGACAGAATAGCAATCAGCCCCAGCATTTT
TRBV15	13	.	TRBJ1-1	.	CATSTRRGTEAFF	TGTGCCACCAGCACAAGAAGGGGCACTGAAGCTTTCTTT
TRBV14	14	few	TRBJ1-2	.	CASSEITGTYGYTF	TGTGCCAGCAGCGAAATTACAGGGACCTATGGCTACACCTTC
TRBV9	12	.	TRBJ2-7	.	CASSVVEGEQYF	TGTGCCAGCAGCGTAGTAGAAGGCGAGCAGTACTTC
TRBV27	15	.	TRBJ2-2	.	CASSFGVRGAGELFF	TGTGCCAGCAGTTTCGGTGTTAGGGGGGCCGGGGAGCTGTTTTTT
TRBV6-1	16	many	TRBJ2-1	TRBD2	CASSDPLGGSRYEQFF	TGTGCCAGCAGTGACCCTCTGGGCGGGAGTCGGTATGAGCAGTTCTTC
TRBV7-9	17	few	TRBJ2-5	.	CASSLVIGGPSKETQYF	TGTGCCAGCAGCTTAGTTATCGGGGGGCCATCAAAAGAGACCCAGTACTTC
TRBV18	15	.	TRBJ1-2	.	CASSPRTEANYGYTF	TGTGCCAGCTCACCAAGGACAGAGGCTAACTATGGCTACACCTTC
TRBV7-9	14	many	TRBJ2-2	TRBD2	CASRRQGGTGELFF	TGTGCCAGCAGGCGGCAGGGAGGGACCGGGGAGCTGTTTTTT
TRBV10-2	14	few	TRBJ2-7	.	CASSEARNYRTEYF	TGCGCCAGCAGTGAAGCCAGGAATTACAGGACGGAGTACTTC